The T cell receptor beta chain described here comes from a study of T cell clonality in common variable immunodeficiency. Replacement immunoglobulin had been given to every CVID subject for at least one year. Produced via immunoSEQ multiplex PCR; TCRdb's table is partial and in-frame only. The repertoire table contains more than 6,500 clones. Germline CDR1 LNHDA, CDR2 SQIVND (reference sequence). V lost 5 bases and J 2 bases, leaving 3 bases between the germline ends. This CDR3 has 11 amino acids. Whole-study results and caveats: Fewer deletions and N-nucleotide insertions were reportedly seen in common variable immunodeficiency TCR beta sequences.

Points on this clone: As yet, its antigen is unknown. The read gets to within 3 residues of the CDR3 end, and the germline J gene fills in the rest.

The J gene is TRBJ2-5, the V gene TRBV19; D unresolved. This clonotype was sampled from a human donor with common variable immunodeficiency. Material: peripheral blood mononuclear cells. Here the CDR3 reads CASSLQETQYF. Incomplete CDR3 DNA: TGTGCCAGTAGTCTGCAAGAGACC.